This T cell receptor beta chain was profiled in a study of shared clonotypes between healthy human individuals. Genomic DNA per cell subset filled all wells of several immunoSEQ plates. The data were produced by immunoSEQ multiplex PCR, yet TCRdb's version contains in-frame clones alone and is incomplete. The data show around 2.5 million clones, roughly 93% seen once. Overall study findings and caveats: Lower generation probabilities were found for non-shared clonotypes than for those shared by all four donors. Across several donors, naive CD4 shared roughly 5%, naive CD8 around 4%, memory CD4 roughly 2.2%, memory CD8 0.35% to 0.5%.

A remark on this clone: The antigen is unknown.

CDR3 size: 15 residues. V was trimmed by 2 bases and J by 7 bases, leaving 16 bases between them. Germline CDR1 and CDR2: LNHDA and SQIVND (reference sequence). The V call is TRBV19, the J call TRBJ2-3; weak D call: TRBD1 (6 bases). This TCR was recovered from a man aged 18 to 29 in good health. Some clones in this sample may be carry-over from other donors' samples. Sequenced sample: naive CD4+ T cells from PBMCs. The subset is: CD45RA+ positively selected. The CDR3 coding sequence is TGTGCCAGTAGTATACCCCCACAGGGAACGTATACGCAGTATTTT. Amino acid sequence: CASSIPPQGTYTQYF.